The 22 T cell receptor beta chains below were found in one sample sequenced in a study of T cell responses to AZD1222 COVID-19 vaccine. Sequenced by immunoSEQ multiplex PCR; TCRdb stores in-frame clones only, minus some. The sample consists of 150,000 to 200,000 clones, approximately 94% of them appearing once. The sample in question was peripheral blood, obtained on day 0 of AZD1222 vaccination. All receptors come from an adult in good health.

This chain uses TRBV19 with TRBJ1-1, with a tentative D call TRBD1 (5 bases). The CDR3 length is 14 residues. CDR1 and CDR2 (germline): LNHDA, SQIVND (reference sequence). V gave up 5 bases and J gave up 5 bases, with 15 bases separating them. The CDR3 loop is CASSGWGRGTEAFF. The CDR3 DNA follows: TGTGCCAGTAGTGGTTGGGGGAGGGGAACTGAAGCTTTCTTT.

V is TRBV10-3 and J is TRBJ2-2; D not certain. This CDR3 comprises 14 residues. V was pared by 11 bases and J by 6 bases, with 19 bases between. Germline V gene data show CDR1 as ENHRY and CDR2 as SYGVKD. CDR3 residues: CAVSLQGVPGELFF. DNA for the CDR3: TGTGCCGTATCCCTGCAAGGAGTGCCCGGGGAGCTGTTTTTT.

This chain links TRBV7-8 with TRBJ2-7; D is possibly TRBD2 (6 bases). V gave up 4 bases and J gave up 5 bases, with 18 bases separating them. From germline, CDR1 is SGHVS and CDR2 FQNEAQ. The CDR3 is 15 amino acids. The CDR3 protein is CASSSRLVPLDEQYF. CDR3 nucleotide sequence: TGTGCCAGCAGCTCGCGACTAGTGCCCTTGGACGAGCAGTACTTC.

This chain uses TRBV6-6 with TRBJ1-1, with D unclear. V lost 0 bases and J lost 1, with 9 bases in between. The CDR3 has 15 residues. CDR1 MNHNY and CDR2 SVGAGI come from the germline V gene (reference sequence). CDR3 loop: CASSYSRLQNTEAFF. In DNA form, the CDR3 reads TGTGCCAGCAGTTACTCCCGACTTCAGAACACTGAAGCTTTCTTT.

The genes are TRBV27 and TRBJ2-7; 9 bases agree with TRBD1. The CDR3 is 16 residues long. CDR1 MNHEY and CDR2 SMNVEV come from the germline V gene (reference sequence). J lost 5 bases, V lost 7 bases, and 15 bases had no gene match. The CDR3 loop reads CASKFGDREGTDEQYF. As DNA, the CDR3 is TGTGCCAGCAAGTTTGGGGACAGGGAAGGGACTGACGAGCAGTACTTC.

The chain links TRBV5-4 to TRBJ1-2; no clear D gene. The ends were cut back, 3 bases at V and 2 bases at J, with 8 bases in the middle. Looked up from germline, CDR1 is SGHNT and CDR2 is YYREEE (reference sequence). This CDR3 comprises 13 residues. The CDR3: CASSSDKNYGYTF. The CDR3 region has the DNA TGTGCCAGCAGCTCAGACAAGAACTATGGCTACACCTTC.

The chain is built from TRBV11-2 and TRBJ2-1, with TRBD2 matching 7 bases. The CDR3 consists of 15 residues. Germline V CDR1 and CDR2: SGHAT, FQNNGV. V shed 1 base and J 9 bases; nucleotides not matched to a gene: 9. In nucleotides, the CDR3 is TGTGCCAGCAGCTTAGGGGACTACCCAAGGGGTGAGCAGTTCTTC. It translates to CASSLGDYPRGEQFF.

As to this clone: This same CDR3 is encoded by further DNA sequences in the sample. This chain uses TRBV5-1 with TRBJ1-1; the match to TRBD1 covers 7 bases. The germline V gene encodes CDR1 SGHRS and CDR2 YFSETQ. CDR3 length: 14 residues. The V and J ends lost 0 bases and 1 base, in that order; junction bases with no gene match: 0. CDR3 amino acids: CASSLAGGNTEAFF. Written as DNA, the CDR3 is TGCGCCAGCAGCTTGGCAGGGGGGAACACTGAAGCTTTCTTT. The full variable domain, its missing parts supplied by reference TRBV5-1 and TRBJ1-1, is KAGVTQTPRYLIKTRGQQVTLSCSPISGHRSVSWYQQTPGQGLQFLFEYFSETQRNKGNFPGRFSGRQFSNSRSEMNVSTLELGDSALYLCASSLAGGNTEAFFGQGTRLTVV.

CDR3 loop: CATSRGRDGSGGYTF. The DNA of the CDR3 is TGTGCCACCAGCAGAGGCCGGGACGGCTCCGGTGGCTACACCTTC. V gene TRBV15 combines with J gene TRBJ1-2, with D possibly TRBD1 on 5 matching bases. V shed 1 base and J shed 7 bases, with 16 bases lying between them. The germline V gene has CDR1 LNHNV and CDR2 YYDKDF (reference sequence). The CDR3 length is 15 residues.

This sequence joins TRBV2 and TRBJ2-7; D is uncertain. The germline V gene encodes CDR1 SNHLY and CDR2 FYNNEI. V lost 9 bases and J lost 1, with 10 bases in between. The CDR3 loop spans 12 amino acids. DNA for the CDR3: TGTGCCAGACGTGGGCCGTCCTACGAGCAGTACTTC. This gives the protein CARRGPSYEQYF. The full variable domain, completed using reference TRBV2 and TRBJ2-7, is EPEVTQTPSHQVTQMGQEVILRCVPISNHLYFYWYRQILGQKVEFLVSFYNNEISEKSEIFDDQFSVERPDGSNFTLKIRSTKLEDSAMYFCARRGPSYEQYFGPGTRLTVT.

The CDR3 spells CASSLGRAIDEQFF. The CDR3 nucleotides read TGTGCCAGCAGCCTCGGGAGGGCGATTGATGAGCAGTTCTTC. This chain connects TRBV6-2 or TRBV6-3 to TRBJ2-1; 8 bases are shared with TRBD2. V gave up 6 bases and J gave up 8 bases; unmatched junction bases: 9. The CDR3 runs 14 residues. Germline CDR1 and CDR2: MNHEY and SVGEGT.

The V call is TRBV29-1, the J call TRBJ1-1; 8 positions agree with TRBD1. Germline V gene data show CDR1 as SQVTM and CDR2 as ANQGSEA. J gave up 0 bases and V 6 bases, and 6 bases lay outside the gene matches. The CDR3 spans 14 residues. The CDR3 DNA reads as TGCAGCGTCCGCAACAGGGGGATGAACACTGAAGCTTTCTTT. As protein: CSVRNRGMNTEAFF.

V is TRBV12-3 or TRBV12-4 and J is TRBJ2-1; TRBD1 or TRBD2 may be the D gene (5 bases each). The CDR3 has 13 amino acids. Trimming took off 5 bases at V and 5 bases at J, with 10 bases between the two ends. CDR3 bases: TGTGCCAGCAGTAGGGACGAGAACAATGAGCAGTTCTTC. Its protein product is CASSRDENNEQFF.

The chain couples TRBV6-5 to TRBJ1-1; the D gene is possibly TRBD1 (6 bases). The CDR3 has 14 amino acids. The germline CDR1 and CDR2 sequences are MNHEY and SVGAGI. V was pared by 5 bases and J by 3 bases, with 13 bases between. The CDR3 reads CASSPRTEYTEAFF. The CDR3 region has the DNA TGTGCCAGCAGTCCAAGGACAGAGTACACTGAAGCTTTCTTT.

The chain employs TRBV28 and TRBJ2-3, with a tentative D call TRBD2 (5 bases). Between the trimmed V and J ends, which lost 6 bases and 6 bases, there was a span of 16 bases. This CDR3 is 14 amino acids long. Per the germline V gene, CDR1 is MDHEN and CDR2 is SYDVKM. In DNA, the CDR3 is TGTGCCAGCAGGGCCCCGGGGAGTGCGGATACGCAGTATTTT. Protein: CASRAPGSADTQYF.

This sequence joins TRBV28 and TRBJ2-7; 7 bases match TRBD2. This CDR3 region has 15 residues. Germline V lookup: CDR1 MDHEN, CDR2 SYDVKM. The ends lost 4 bases at V and 0 bases at J; junction bases unmatched: 6. CDR3 nucleotide sequence: TGTGCCAGCAGTTCTCTAGCGGAAGCCTCCTACGAGCAGTACTTC. Translation: CASSSLAEASYEQYF.

The genes are TRBV9 and TRBJ2-7, with no clear D. Germline V lookup: CDR1 SGDLS, CDR2 YYNGEE. This CDR3 region has 14 residues. Trimming stripped 0 bases from V and 4 bases from J, with 11 bases between. CDR3 in amino acids: CASSVALLGYEQYF. The CDR3, as DNA: TGTGCCAGCAGCGTAGCGCTTCTTGGGTACGAGCAGTACTTC.

The genes are TRBV19 and TRBJ1-5; TRBD1 might be the D (5 bases). Germline CDR1 and CDR2: LNHDA and SQIVND (reference sequence). Trimming shortened V by 2 bases and J by 4 bases, and 9 bases separated the two germline ends. The CDR3 is made up of 14 amino acids. Here the CDR3 reads CASSITRVNQPQHF. CDR3 bases: TGTGCCAGTAGTATAACCAGGGTAAATCAGCCCCAGCATTTT.

The CDR3 DNA sequence: TGTGCCAGCAGCCAAGGGGACGCGGGGTACACAGATACGCAGTATTTT. It specifies CASSQGDAGYTDTQYF. V usage is TRBV4-2 and J usage is TRBJ2-3; D perhaps matches TRBD2 (6 bases). V was pared by 1 base and J by 2 bases, with 13 bases between. CDR3 length: 16 residues. CDR1 is LGHNA and CDR2 is YNFKEQ in the germline V gene.

Remarks on this clone: Distinct nucleotide sequences in the sample also encode this CDR3. CDR3 in DNA: TGTGCCAGCAGCTTGGCCGGGGGCCGCTACGAGCAGTACTTC. It encodes CASSLAGGRYEQYF. The V and J genes are TRBV5-4 and TRBJ2-7; D may be TRBD1 or TRBD2 (6 bases each). The V end lost 0 bases, the J end lost 3 bases, and 10 bases lay between the germline ends. The CDR3 sequence is 14 residues long. Germline V gene sequence: CDR1 SGHNT, CDR2 YYREEE (reference sequence).

The rearrangement joins TRBV18 to TRBJ2-7, with a possible D match to TRBD1 (6 bases). CDR3 length: 13 residues. CDR1 and CDR2 (germline): KGHSH, LQKENI. Trimming left V 3 bases short and J 7 bases short, with 13 bases between. CDR3 region: CASSPRQVEEQYF. The CDR3 DNA reads TGTGCCAGCTCACCGCGACAGGTAGAAGAGCAGTACTTC.

The V and J genes are TRBV28 and TRBJ1-2; 8 bases match TRBD1. With V trimmed by 6 bases and J by 4 bases, 4 bases remained unmatched. Germline CDR1 MDHEN, CDR2 SYDVKM. The CDR3 contains 13 residues. For the CDR3, the DNA is TGTGCCAGCAGGCATACAGGGGGCTATGGCTACACCTTC. This codes for CASRHTGGYGYTF.